Below, 9 T cell receptor beta chains from the same sample are listed, as sequenced in a study of blood T cell repertoires in COVID-19. The data were produced by immunoSEQ multiplex PCR, yet TCRdb's version contains in-frame clones alone and is incomplete. The top ten hold 3% to 3.5% of the sample, which has 45,000 to 55,000 clones, 90% seen once. The sequenced sample consisted of peripheral blood. Receptors originate from a human donor in a cohort sampled during active COVID-19.

The chain has TRBV12-3 or TRBV12-4 and TRBJ2-7; 9 bases fit TRBD1. J was trimmed by 11 bases and V by 5 bases; bases with no gene match: 7. The CDR3 sequence is 12 residues long. The CDR3 sequence: CASSIDRGRKYF. The CDR3 coding sequence is TGTGCCAGCAGTATTGACAGGGGGAGGAAGTACTTC.

This clone was observed a single time. The chain has TRBV10-1 and TRBJ2-2, with TRBD1 matching 7 bases. V dropped 6 bases and J dropped 7; count of bases not matched to a gene: 8. The CDR3 runs 14 residues. Germline V gene data show CDR1 as WNHNN and CDR2 as SYGVQD (reference sequence). The CDR3 DNA reads as TGCGCCAGCAGCGCAAAGACAGGGTACGGGGAGCTGTTTTTT. Translated: CASSAKTGYGELFF.

The chain links TRBV24-1 to TRBJ2-1; 13 nucleotides align to TRBD2. The CDR3 covers 15 residues. Trimming cost V 5 bases and J 9 bases; bases outside gene matches: 6. Germline CDR1 reads KGHDR; CDR2 reads SFDVKD. CDR3 in DNA: TGTGCCACCAGTGTAACTAGCGGGAGGGCCTTTGAGCAGTTCTTC. Protein: CATSVTSGRAFEQFF.

CDR3 residues: CASSPTPYEQYF. DNA of the CDR3: TGTGCCAGCTCACCGACTCCCTACGAGCAGTACTTC. The chain links TRBV18 to TRBJ2-7; D is unclear. CDR3 length: 12 residues. Germline V gene data show CDR1 as KGHSH and CDR2 as LQKENI. V was clipped by 3 bases and J by 2 bases, with 5 bases between them.

This clone was observed a few times. The gene calls are TRBV5-1 and TRBJ2-2; D not resolved. The CDR3 sequence is 17 residues long. The germline V gene encodes CDR1 SGHRS and CDR2 YFSETQ. Trimming removed 4 bases from V and 7 bases from J, with 23 bases in between. CDR3 protein: CASSPVESVLMGGELFF. The CDR3 coding sequence is TGCGCCAGCAGCCCCGTAGAAAGCGTCTTAATGGGCGGGGAGCTGTTTTTT. The entire variable domain, with the rest obtained from reference TRBV5-1 and TRBJ2-2, is as follows: KAGVTQTPRYLIKTRGQQVTLSCSPISGHRSVSWYQQTPGQGLQFLFEYFSETQRNKGNFPGRFSGRQFSNSRSEMNVSTLELGDSALYLCASSPVESVLMGGELFFGEGSRLTVL.

This chain links TRBV11-2 with TRBJ2-2, with TRBD2 identical over 9 bases. The V segment lost 5 bases and the J segment 5 bases; nucleotides outside the gene matches: 9. The CDR3 covers 16 residues. Germline CDR1 and CDR2: SGHAT and FQNNGV. The CDR3 nucleotides are TGTGCCAGCAGCCACCTTAGCGGGAGAAAGACCGGGGAGCTGTTTTTT. This sequence encodes CASSHLSGRKTGELFF.

The rearrangement links TRBV19 to TRBJ2-2; 12 bases match TRBD2. This CDR3 spans 16 amino acids. V shed 6 bases, J shed 5 bases, and the junction held 7 bases outside the gene matches. The germline V gene has CDR1 LNHDA and CDR2 SQIVND (reference sequence). This CDR3 is CASSTTGTSGTGELFF. The CDR3 bases are TGTGCCAGTAGCACCACCGGGACTAGCGGGACCGGGGAGCTGTTTTTT. Drawing the rest from reference TRBV19 and TRBJ2-2, the complete variable domain is DGGITQSPKYLFRKEGQNVTLSCEQNLNHDAMYWYRQDPGQGLRLIYYSQIVNDFQKGDIAEGYSVSREKKESFPLTVTSAQKNPTAFYLCASSTTGTSGTGELFFGEGSRLTVL.

The chain carries TRBV4-2 and TRBJ2-5; D is unclear. This CDR3 is 13 amino acids long. The germline gives CDR1 LGHNA, CDR2 YNFKEQ. V was trimmed by 3 bases and J by 4 bases, leaving 9 bases between them. DNA of the CDR3: TGTGCCAGCAGCCAGCTCACCGGAGAGACCCAGTACTTC. Encoded protein: CASSQLTGETQYF.

The CDR3 spells CASSPPRGLSGNTIYF. The CDR3, as DNA: TGTGCCAGCTCACCACCGCGGGGTCTCTCTGGAAACACCATATATTTT. The J gene is TRBJ1-3, the V gene TRBV18; no definite D call. V was cut by 0 bases and J by 0 bases, with 9 bases left in between. The germline V gene encodes CDR1 KGHSH and CDR2 LQKENI. This CDR3 spans 16 amino acids.